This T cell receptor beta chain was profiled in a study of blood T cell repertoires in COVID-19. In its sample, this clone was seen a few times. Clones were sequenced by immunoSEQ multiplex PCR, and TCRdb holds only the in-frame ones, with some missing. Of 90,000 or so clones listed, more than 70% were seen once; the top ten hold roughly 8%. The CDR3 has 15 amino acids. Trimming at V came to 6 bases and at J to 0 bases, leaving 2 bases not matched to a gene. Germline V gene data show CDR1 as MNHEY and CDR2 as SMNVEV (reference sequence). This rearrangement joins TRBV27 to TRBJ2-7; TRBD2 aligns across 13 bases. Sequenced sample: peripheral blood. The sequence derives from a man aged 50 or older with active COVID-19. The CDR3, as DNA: TGTGCCAGCAGGGGGACTAGCGGGGCCTCCTACGAGCAGTACTTC. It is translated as CASRGTSGASYEQYF.